The 26 T cell receptor beta chains presented below share a single source sample, sequenced in a study of response to subunit inactivated influenza vaccine. Using its own MiXCR run on the RT-PCR reads, TCRdb lists one record per CDR3 protein. The data show about 500,000 distinct CDR3 sequences, with 16% seen just once and about 3% held by the top ten. The sample was CD4+ T cells sorted from PBMCs, taken roughly 24 months after vaccination. The receptors stem from a man aged 50 to 75 who received an inactivated influenza vaccine.

The genes are TRBV28 and TRBJ1-1; no clear D. From germline, CDR1 is MDHEN and CDR2 SYDVKM. The CDR3 totals 11 residues. Trimming stripped 8 bases from V and 7 bases from J, with 11 bases between. The CDR3 is CASPPRLEAFF. DNA of the CDR3: TGTGCCAGCCCCCCCCGGCTTGAAGCTTTCTTT.

The chain recombines TRBV7-9 with TRBJ1-6; maybe TRBD1 (5 bases). V lost 0 bases and J lost 5, with 11 bases in between. The CDR3 is 16 amino acids. In germline, CDR1 is SEHNR, CDR2 FQNEAQ (reference sequence). The CDR3 protein is CASSLAPTANNSPLHF. In DNA, the CDR3 is TGTGCCAGCAGCTTAGCCCCGACAGCAAATAATTCACCCCTCCACTTT.

The genes are TRBV7-8 and TRBJ2-1; 13 nucleotides align to TRBD2. Germline trimming cut 1 base from V and 8 bases from J; bases unmatched to any gene: 11. Germline loops: CDR1 SGHVS, CDR2 FQNEAQ. This CDR3 comprises 18 residues. DNA of the CDR3: TGTGCCAGCAGCTTAGTCCGGATGCGACTAGCGGGGGGAGATGAGCAGTTCTTC. The encoded protein is CASSLVRMRLAGGDEQFF.

This clonotype has a handful of counts. The CDR3 is CASSFRGGDSGSLETQYF. In DNA, the CDR3 is TGTGCCAGCAGCTTCCGAGGAGGGGACAGTGGATCACTAGAGACCCAGTACTTC. The chain links TRBV11-2 to TRBJ2-5; possible D gene TRBD1, 7 bases. The CDR3 covers 18 residues. The germline V gene encodes CDR1 SGHAT and CDR2 FQNNGV. Deletions cut 3 bases from V and 4 bases from J, with 24 bases between.

The chain carries TRBV7-9 and TRBJ2-2; no reliable D call. Trimming stripped 2 bases from V and 7 bases from J, with 8 bases between. CDR1 and CDR2 (germline): SEHNR, FQNEAQ (reference sequence). CDR3 length: 13 amino acids. CDR3: CASSLLNIGELFF. The CDR3 DNA sequence: TGTGCCAGCAGCTTATTAAATATCGGGGAGCTGTTTTTT.

This clonotype was seen more than once but under ten times. V usage is TRBV20-1 and J usage is TRBJ2-7; 8 bases line up with TRBD2. V dropped 3 bases and J dropped 5; count of bases not matched to a gene: 6. The germline CDR1 and CDR2 sequences are DFQATT and SNEGSKA (reference sequence). This CDR3 region has 13 residues. The CDR3 DNA is TGCAGTGCTAGTCGGGGGGGCCTGGACGAGCAGTACTTC. It translates to CSASRGGLDEQYF.

This clonotype was counted a few times. The chain combines TRBV7-2 with TRBJ1-6; 7 bases align to TRBD1. Unmatched junction bases numbered 11, after V lost 2 bases and J lost 10 bases. Germline-derived CDR1 and CDR2 are SGHTA and FQGNSA. CDR3 length equals 16 residues. The CDR3 spells CASSLRTGSIISPLHF. The CDR3 bases are TGTGCCAGCAGCTTAAGGACAGGCTCGATCATATCACCCCTCCACTTT.

This chain connects TRBV12-3 or TRBV12-4 to TRBJ1-6; D unresolved. This CDR3 spans 15 amino acids. V lost 5 bases to trimming and J lost 7 bases, with 15 bases between them. The CDR3 reads CASSPDGIKNSPLHF. In nucleotides, the CDR3 is TGTGCCAGCAGTCCGGACGGGATTAAGAATTCACCCCTCCACTTT.

The chain uses TRBV20-1 and TRBJ2-1; D may correspond to TRBD1 or TRBD2 (5 bases each). This CDR3 has 15 residues. CDR1 is DFQATT and CDR2 is SNEGSKA in the germline V gene (reference sequence). With 1 base removed from V and 1 base from J, the gap between germline ends came to 11 bases. CDR3 DNA: TGCAGTGCTAGAGGGGTGGGGGATTCCTACAATGAGCAGTTCTTC. Protein product: CSARGVGDSYNEQFF.

This clonotype was seen more than once but under ten times. This sequence joins TRBV5-1 and TRBJ1-2; D call uncertain. Germline CDR1 and CDR2: SGHRS and YFSETQ. This CDR3 spans 13 amino acids. V lost 5 bases to trimming and J lost 6 bases, with 14 bases between them. CDR3 sequence (DNA): TGCGCCAGCAGTGTTCCGGCCGGGCATGGCTACACCTTC. Translated, it gives CASSVPAGHGYTF.

The chain recombines TRBV15 with TRBJ2-1; TRBD2 matches at 8 bases. The V and J ends lost 4 bases and 4 bases, in that order; junction bases with no gene match: 9. The germline gives CDR1 LNHNV, CDR2 YYDKDF (reference sequence). The CDR3 spans 16 residues. CDR3 sequence reads: CATSTVLSGDYNEQFF. The CDR3 DNA follows: TGTGCCACCAGCACGGTCCTTAGCGGGGATTACAATGAGCAGTTCTTC.

This clonotype was observed many times. The rearrangement uses TRBV15 and TRBJ2-5; D is unresolved. Trimming pared 4 bases from V and 5 bases from J, leaving 11 bases between. From germline, CDR1 is LNHNV and CDR2 YYDKDF (reference sequence). The CDR3 has 13 amino acids. The CDR3 sequence is CATSKNPLETQYF. CDR3 bases: TGTGCCACCAGCAAAAATCCCCTGGAGACCCAGTACTTC.

This clonotype was seen more than once but under ten times. CDR3 region: CASSEVKTYSNQPQHF. CDR3 DNA: TGTGCCAGCAGTGAGGTGAAGACCTATAGCAATCAGCCCCAGCATTTT. The chain carries TRBV6-1 and TRBJ1-5, with unresolved D. Trimming cost V 3 bases and J 0 bases, with 12 bases left between them. This CDR3 region has 16 residues. CDR1 MNHNS and CDR2 SASEGT come from the germline V gene.

V and J are TRBV7-9 and TRBJ1-4; maybe TRBD1 (5 bases). V lost 6 bases, J lost 1 base, and 12 bases lay in between. CDR3 size: 15 residues. Germline CDR1 and CDR2: SEHNR and FQNEAQ (reference sequence). The chain's CDR3 is CASRSRDRTNEKLFF. CDR3 bases: TGTGCCAGCAGAAGCCGGGACCGAACTAATGAAAAACTGTTTTTT.

At least ten counts were recorded for this clonotype. The V and J genes are TRBV20-1 and TRBJ1-1; unclear D gene. Germline V CDR1 and CDR2: DFQATT, SNEGSKA (reference sequence). V lost 6 bases, J lost 1 base, and 6 bases lay in between. This CDR3 has 11 residues. CDR3 in amino acids: CSAPRNTEAFF. The CDR3 DNA sequence: TGCAGTGCCCCTAGGAACACTGAAGCTTTCTTT.

The chain joins TRBV5-1 to TRBJ2-1; 9 bases line up with TRBD2. This CDR3 comprises 15 residues. Trimming took 0 bases from V and 7 from J; bases not matched to a gene: 5. Germline assignment: CDR1 SGHRS and CDR2 YFSETQ. The CDR3 region is CASSLVAGALNEQFF. Here the CDR3 DNA reads TGCGCCAGCAGCTTGGTAGCGGGAGCTTTGAATGAGCAGTTCTTC.

V and J are TRBV11-1 and TRBJ2-5; tentatively, D is TRBD2 (6 bases). The CDR3 has 14 residues. Germline V gives CDR1 SGHAT, CDR2 FQDESV (reference sequence). V shed 5 bases and J shed 4 bases, with 14 bases lying between them. For the CDR3, the DNA is TGTGCCAGCAGCGCCGTGACTAGTTTAGAGACCCAGTACTTC. It encodes CASSAVTSLETQYF.

The genes are TRBV5-1 and TRBJ2-5, with TRBD2 matching over 12 bases. The germline V gene encodes CDR1 SGHRS and CDR2 YFSETQ. The CDR3 has 17 residues. Trimming cost V 6 bases and J 1 base; bases outside gene matches: 10. DNA of the CDR3: TGCGCCAGCACCTCAGATAGGACTAGCGGGGTCCAAGAGACCCAGTACTTC. Translation gives CASTSDRTSGVQETQYF.

This clonotype was observed a handful of times. This sequence joins TRBV28 and TRBJ2-1, with no clear D. Trimming took 8 bases from V and 11 from J, leaving 13 bases between them. Per germline, CDR1 MDHEN and CDR2 SYDVKM. CDR3 length: 11 amino acids. This CDR3 reads CASYAFQKQFF. The CDR3 DNA follows: TGTGCCAGCTACGCGTTTCAAAAGCAGTTCTTC.

This clonotype was recorded many times. The gene calls are TRBV29-1 and TRBJ2-7; 10 bases are a match to TRBD1. The V segment lost 7 bases and the J segment 4 bases; nucleotides outside the gene matches: 7. CDR1 SQVTM and CDR2 ANQGSEA come from the germline V gene. This CDR3 is 13 amino acids long. CDR3 sequence reads: CSAGDRGFYEQYF. CDR3 DNA sequence: TGCAGCGCCGGGGACAGGGGTTTTTACGAGCAGTACTTC.

This clonotype was detected a few times. V gene TRBV11-2 combines with J gene TRBJ1-6; no clear D. V gave up 5 bases and J gave up 10 bases, with 15 bases separating them. In germline, CDR1 is SGHAT, CDR2 FQNNGV. CDR3 length: 14 amino acids. The CDR3 loop is CASSVQGRSSPLHF. In DNA, the CDR3 is TGTGCCAGCAGCGTTCAAGGCCGATCCTCACCCCTCCACTTT.

This clonotype was counted only a few times. The V and J genes are TRBV29-1 and TRBJ2-6; 8 nucleotides agree with TRBD1. From germline, CDR1 is SQVTM and CDR2 ANQGSEA. The CDR3 runs 14 residues. The V segment lost 6 bases and the J segment 2 bases; nucleotides outside the gene matches: 3. The CDR3 reads CSVGQGAGANVLTF. The CDR3 DNA follows: TGCAGCGTAGGACAGGGAGCTGGGGCCAACGTCCTGACTTTC. Variable domain in full (rest from reference TRBV29-1 and TRBJ2-6): SAVISQKPSRDICQRGTSLTIQCQVDSQVTMMFWYRQQPGQSLTLIATANQGSEATYESGFVIDKFPISRPNLTFSTLTVSNMSPEDSSIYLCSVGQGAGANVLTFGAGSRLTVL.

The chain carries TRBV12-3 or TRBV12-4 and TRBJ2-7; 10 bases are shared with TRBD1. The CDR3 spans 15 residues. The V segment lost 5 bases and the J segment 4 bases; nucleotides outside the gene matches: 8. The CDR3 sequence: CASSETGQGIYEQYF. DNA for the CDR3: TGTGCCAGCAGTGAAACGGGACAGGGGATATACGAGCAGTACTTC.

The V gene is TRBV7-9, the J gene TRBJ1-3; D is ambiguous. The CDR3 runs to 14 residues. V lost 4 bases, J lost 4 bases, and 11 bases lay in between. Germline assignment: CDR1 SEHNR and CDR2 FQNEAQ (reference sequence). The CDR3 sequence is CASSYAGSGNTIYF. The CDR3 coding sequence is TGTGCCAGCAGCTACGCAGGTTCCGGAAACACCATATATTTT.

The chain recombines TRBV20-1 with TRBJ2-7; TRBD1 matches at 10 bases. V lost 5 bases to trimming and J lost 4 bases; unmatched junction nucleotides: 14. There are 16 residues in the CDR3. Germline CDR1 DFQATT, CDR2 SNEGSKA (reference sequence). CDR3 DNA: TGCAGTGCTCGTCCCGGGACAGGGGACCTATCGTACGAGCAGTACTTC. Translation gives CSARPGTGDLSYEQYF.

In this sample, this clonotype turned up a few times. V and J are TRBV7-9 and TRBJ2-5, with no clear D. This CDR3 has 14 residues. V was shortened by 2 bases and J by 1 base, with 8 bases between the two germline ends. Per the germline V gene, CDR1 is SEHNR and CDR2 is FQNEAQ (reference sequence). CDR3: CASSLHSIQETQYF. The DNA of the CDR3 is TGTGCCAGCAGCTTACACAGCATCCAAGAGACCCAGTACTTC.